A selection of T cell receptor beta chains follows, all from one sample in a study of control samples from healthy donors and cancer patients. Generated by immunoSEQ multiplex PCR, the TCRdb table keeps only in-frame clones and is missing some. This repertoire includes 150,000 to 200,000 clones. Sequenced material: blood. The origin of the receptors is a young woman in good health. Both conserved end residues are trimmed from each CDR3. A D gene is named only where the DNA matches it firmly.

V gene: TRBV7-2
D gene: .
CDR3 protein: ASSLALNNEQF

V gene: TRBV4-3
D gene: .
CDR3 protein: ASSQVPQTGSGYGYT

V gene: TRBV18
D gene: .
CDR3 protein: ASSPRDRAGFYEQY

V gene: TRBV29-1
D gene: TRBD1
CDR3 protein: SVTPTTGVTEAF

V gene: TRBV5-1
D gene: TRBD1
CDR3 protein: ASSLPDRVYGYT

V gene: TRBV15
D gene: TRBD1
CDR3 protein: ATSRDRATNEKLF

V gene: TRBV6-4
D gene: .
CDR3 protein: AIFPPKGDTEAF

V gene: TRBV28
D gene: .
CDR3 protein: ASNSPPRWWTEGLFVHVPQH

V gene: TRBV3-1/TRBV3-2
D gene: .
CDR3 protein: ASSQDQDVS

V gene: TRBV6-5
D gene: .
CDR3 protein: ASSSYRVEAF

V gene: TRBV6-2/TRBV6-3
D gene: .
CDR3 protein: ASSTIRSGNQPQH

V gene: TRBV18
D gene: .
CDR3 protein: ASSPSISLGRDYGYT

V gene: TRBV19
D gene: TRBD2
CDR3 protein: ASRGLDADTQY

V gene: TRBV5-1
D gene: TRBD2
CDR3 protein: ASTSGASYEQY

V gene: TRBV2
D gene: TRBD1
CDR3 protein: ASSRTGEPIGYEQY

V gene: TRBV27
D gene: TRBD1
CDR3 protein: ASSSTGGYGYT

V gene: TRBV7-9
D gene: TRBD1
CDR3 protein: ASSLEKGQGDGYT

V gene: TRBV29-1
D gene: TRBD1
CDR3 protein: SARTGRDEKLF

V gene: TRBV2
D gene: .
CDR3 protein: ASKAGTWNEQF

V gene: TRBV12-3/TRBV12-4
D gene: .
CDR3 protein: ASTISGGNEQY

V gene: TRBV5-1
D gene: .
CDR3 protein: ASSLVGGVQYT

V gene: TRBV7-9
D gene: .
CDR3 protein: ASSLMEQTDTQY

V gene: TRBV6-6
D gene: .
CDR3 protein: ACSEMNTEAF

V gene: TRBV5-4
D gene: TRBD1
CDR3 protein: ASSFGAGGNTGELF